These T cell receptor beta chains were read from a single sample in a study of Ad26.COV2.S vaccination and SARS-CoV-2 variants. Some clones are missing from TCRdb's copy, which holds only in-frame ones; the method was immunoSEQ multiplex PCR. Of some 460,000 clones listed, roughly nine tenths are singletons. This sample comprised peripheral blood, obtained in a trial of Ad26.COV2.S vaccine versus placebo. These receptors were obtained from a person aged 18 to 59 who received the Ad26.COV2.S COVID-19 vaccine or a placebo. CDR3s include the opening cysteine and the closing phenylalanine or tryptophan. The D gene is left open where the match is weak. Size is omitted from some rows. Given values are once, few, many or a class for expanded clones.

V gene	clone size	CDR3 length	D gene	J gene	CDR3 protein	CDR3 DNA
TRBV7-8	-	17	TRBD2	TRBJ2-1	CASSDGGASGRAHEQFF	TGTGCCAGCAGCGACGGCGGGGCCAGCGGGAGGGCGCATGAGCAGTTCTTC
TRBV29-1	-	13	TRBD1	TRBJ2-2	CSVVQGVTGELFF	TGCAGCGTTGTACAGGGGGTCACCGGGGAGCTGTTTTTT
TRBV6-2/TRBV6-3	-	16	-	TRBJ2-6	CASSYPRSSGANVLTF	TGTGCCAGCAGTTACCCCCGAAGCTCTGGGGCCAACGTCCTGACTTTC
TRBV1	-	13	-	TRBJ2-1	CTSSRGLANEQFF	TGCACCAGCAGCCGGGGACTAGCGAATGAGCAGTTCTTC
TRBV19	-	16	TRBD2	TRBJ2-2	CASSLGLAALTGELFF	TGTGCCAGTAGTTTGGGACTAGCGGCTCTCACCGGGGAGCTGTTTTTT
TRBV7-8	-	13	TRBD1	TRBJ1-5	CASSGQGNQPQHF	TGTGCCAGCAGCGGACAGGGAAATCAGCCCCAGCATTTT
TRBV19	-	13	-	TRBJ1-4	CASSPQGREKLFF	TGTGCCAGTAGTCCACAGGGACGGGAAAAACTGTTTTTT
TRBV11-2	-	15	-	TRBJ2-1	CASSLGQYSYNEQFF	TGTGCCAGCAGCTTAGGCCAGTACTCCTACAATGAGCAGTTCTTC
TRBV4-2	-	15	TRBD1	TRBJ1-2	CASSQGTGAVRGYTF	TGTGCCAGCAGCCAAGGGACAGGGGCAGTGAGGGGCTACACCTTC
TRBV9	few	14	-	TRBJ1-3	CASSEAGAGNTIYF	TGTGCCAGCAGCGAAGCAGGCGCTGGAAACACCATATATTTT
TRBV27	-	16	TRBD2	TRBJ2-1	CASSLLAEPTNNEQFF	TGTGCCAGCAGTTTGCTAGCGGAGCCGACAAACAATGAGCAGTTCTTC
TRBV5-4	-	14	-	TRBJ2-7	CASSLGQAPHEQYF	TGTGCCAGCAGCTTGGGACAGGCCCCCCACGAGCAGTACTTC
TRBV5-1	-	14	TRBD1	TRBJ1-2	CASSLWTGVIGYTF	TGCGCCAGCAGCCTTTGGACAGGGGTGATTGGCTACACCTTC
TRBV7-9	-	14	-	TRBJ1-6	CASSYTHYNSPLHF	TGTGCCAGCAGCTATACCCATTATAATTCACCCCTCCACTTT
TRBV12-3/TRBV12-4	-	12	-	TRBJ1-3	CASSFSGNTIYF	TGTGCCAGCAGTTTTTCAGGAAACACCATATATTTT
TRBV5-6	-	14	-	TRBJ1-2	CASSLAASRGSDTF	TGTGCCAGCAGCTTGGCGGCATCTCGGGGTTCGGACACCTTC
TRBV18	-	13	-	TRBJ1-1	CASSLSSYTEAFF	TGTGCCAGCTCACTATCCTCTTACACTGAAGCTTTCTTT
TRBV6-5	-	13	-	TRBJ1-2	CASSLPGGYGYTF	TGTGCCAGCAGTCTGCCCGGAGGCTATGGCTACACCTTC
TRBV7-9	-	16	TRBD2	TRBJ2-1	CASSYLTSGGNNEQFF	TGTGCCAGCAGCTACCTAACTAGCGGGGGAAACAATGAGCAGTTCTTC
TRBV27	-	15	-	TRBJ2-3	CASSPHVGGTDTQYF	TGTGCCAGCAGCCCTCACGTGGGGGGCACAGATACGCAGTATTTT
TRBV7-6	-	14	TRBD1	TRBJ1-5	CASSPTGVGQPQHF	TGTGCCAGCAGCCCCACAGGGGTAGGTCAGCCCCAGCATTTT
TRBV6-1	once	14	TRBD1	TRBJ1-2	CASSYKGQNYGYTF	TGTGCCAGCAGTTATAAGGGACAGAACTATGGCTACACCTTC
TRBV7-2	-	15	-	TRBJ2-5	CASSLAGGPGETQYF	TGTGCCAGCAGCTTAGCGGGGGGCCCCGGGGAGACCCAGTACTTC
TRBV5-1	-	13	TRBD1	TRBJ1-2	CASSPAGTDGYTF	TGCGCCAGCAGCCCGGCCGGGACAGATGGCTACACCTTC
TRBV13	-	14	-	TRBJ1-2	CASSRTVQNYGYTF	TGTGCCAGCAGCCGGACAGTTCAGAACTATGGCTACACCTTC
TRBV5-6	-	17	-	TRBJ1-2	CASSPRLTGSGIGGYTF	TGTGCCAGCAGCCCCCGCCTGACCGGGTCAGGTATCGGTGGCTACACCTTC
TRBV4-2	-	13	-	TRBJ1-4	CASSHGADEKLFF	TGTGCCAGCAGCCATGGGGCCGACGAAAAACTGTTTTTT
TRBV18	-	14	TRBD1	TRBJ1-1	CASSLTGQRTEAFF	TGTGCCAGCTCGCTGACAGGGCAGAGGACTGAAGCTTTCTTT
TRBV5-1	-	17	TRBD1	TRBJ1-6	CASSFGFRDRGYSPLHF	TGCGCCAGCAGTTTTGGATTCCGGGACAGGGGATATTCACCCCTCCACTTT
TRBV28	-	14	TRBD1	TRBJ2-5	CASKFGTAGETQYF	TGTGCCAGCAAGTTCGGGACAGCAGGCGAGACCCAGTACTTC
TRBV30	-	11	-	TRBJ1-3	CAWTVGNTIYF	TGTGCCTGGACAGTTGGAAACACCATATATTTT
TRBV28	-	15	-	TRBJ2-6	CASLRTGSGANVLTF	TGTGCCAGCTTACGGACGGGGTCCGGGGCCAACGTCCTGACTTTC
TRBV28	-	16	-	TRBJ2-1	CASSQPPGRLNNEQFF	TGTGCCAGCAGTCAGCCTCCCGGGAGACTGAACAATGAGCAGTTCTTC
TRBV7-9	-	13	-	TRBJ2-7	CASSPTGLVEQYF	TGTGCCAGCAGCCCAACAGGGTTGGTCGAGCAGTACTTC
TRBV25-1	-	13	-	TRBJ1-1	CASSAGSNTEAFF	TGTGCCAGCAGTGCAGGGTCAAACACTGAAGCTTTCTTT
TRBV9	-	12	-	TRBJ1-2	CASSAQGYGYTF	TGTGCCAGCAGCGCTCAGGGCTATGGCTACACCTTC
TRBV10-2	-	15	-	TRBJ1-3	CASSLGGYSGNTIYF	TGCGCCAGCAGTCTCGGGGGTTACTCTGGAAACACCATATATTTT
TRBV28	-	13	-	TRBJ1-5	CASRSSLFQPQHF	TGTGCCAGCAGATCCAGTTTGTTCCAGCCCCAGCATTTT
TRBV7-4	once	15	-	TRBJ1-2	CASRDPGRLCYGYTF	TGTGCCAGCAGGGATCCGGGACGTCTTTGCTATGGCTACACCTTC